This T cell receptor (beta chain) was captured in a study of beta chain features in type 1 diabetes. The CDR3 extends over 15 amino acids. V gave up 11 bases and J gave up 0 bases; unmatched junction bases: 9. Germline CDR1 is SEHNR and CDR2 is FQNEAQ (reference sequence). The entirety of the isolated RNA underwent reverse transcription, so expressed TCRB transcripts were sequenced. Produced via immunoSEQ multiplex PCR; TCRdb's table is partial and in-frame only. Among about 270,000 clones, 11% to 15% were seen once, and the ten largest hold around 0.026%. This TCR was recovered from a woman aged 40 to 50 in good health. The chain links TRBV7-9 to TRBJ1-3, with TRBD1 identical over 8 bases. The sample taken for sequencing was naive CD4+ T cells from blood. The CDR3 coding sequence is TGTGCCTGTGGGAAGGACAGGGACTCTGGAAACACCATATATTTT. Residues: CACGKDRDSGNTIYF.